These 21 T cell receptor beta chains were sequenced from one sample in a study of control samples from healthy donors and cancer patients. TCRdb keeps only in-frame clones here, not all; method: immunoSEQ multiplex PCR. The sample lists 100,000 to 150,000 clones; about 88% were seen once. The source material was blood. These receptors were taken from a young man in good health.

The chain employs TRBV4-3 and TRBJ2-1, with 9 nucleotides matching TRBD1. V trimming: 3 bases; J trimming: 6 bases; junction bases outside the gene matches: 3. CDR3 size: 14 residues. Looked up from germline, CDR1 is LGHNA and CDR2 is YSLEER. CDR3 protein: CASSQPDRGNEQFF. The CDR3 DNA sequence: TGCGCCAGCAGCCAGCCGGACAGGGGCAATGAGCAGTTCTTC.

This clone was seen once. V and J are TRBV6-5 and TRBJ2-5; a possible D gene is TRBD2 (5 bases). CDR1 MNHEY and CDR2 SVGAGI come from the germline V gene. CDR3 size: 13 residues. The CDR3 DNA reads as TGTGCGGGAAATAGCGCCCCGGGAGAGACCCAGTACTTC. Amino acids: CAGNSAPGETQYF.

The CDR3 is CASSIKDWGQLFF. The CDR3 DNA sequence: TGTGCCAGTAGTATTAAAGACTGGGGCCAACTGTTTTTT. The chain joins TRBV19 to TRBJ1-4; TRBD1 is a possible D gene (5 bases). The CDR3 is 13 residues long. Per germline, CDR1 LNHDA and CDR2 SQIVND (reference sequence). V gave up 3 bases and J gave up 12 bases, with 14 bases separating them.

This clone was counted between two and nine times. This chain joins TRBV6-2 or TRBV6-3 and TRBJ2-1, with a weak D call TRBD2 (5 bases). The CDR3 totals 15 residues. Trimming left V 5 bases short and J 3 bases short, with 14 bases between. The germline gives CDR1 MNHEY, CDR2 SVGEGT. The CDR3 protein is CASSPTIAIYNEQFF. DNA for the CDR3: TGTGCCAGCAGTCCGACTATCGCGATCTACAATGAGCAGTTCTTC.

V is TRBV6-5 and J is TRBJ1-3; TRBD1 is a possible D gene (5 bases). Germline assignment: CDR1 MNHEY and CDR2 SVGAGI. V lost 4 bases, J lost 2 bases, and 12 bases lay in between. The length of the CDR3 is 15 residues. The CDR3 DNA follows: TGTGCCAGCAGTTTCCAGGGAAGACCTGGAAACACCATATATTTT. Protein: CASSFQGRPGNTIYF.

In its sample, this clone was seen a few times. In nucleotides, the CDR3 is TGTGCCAGCAGTTCTCGTCTGGATGTAAATGAGCAGTTCTTC. It translates to CASSSRLDVNEQFF. The V call is TRBV27, the J call TRBJ2-1; D uncertain. Germline CDR1 is MNHEY and CDR2 is SMNVEV (reference sequence). The CDR3 covers 14 residues. V was cut by 4 bases and J by 7 bases, with 14 bases left in between.

The chain joins TRBV18 to TRBJ1-2; D is undetermined. The CDR3 length is 14 residues. Germline CDR1 reads KGHSH; CDR2 reads LQKENI. Trimming pared 4 bases from V and 5 bases from J, leaving 14 bases between. The CDR3 nucleotides are TGTGCCAGCTCACACACCCAGGAGGGATATGGCTACACCTTC. It specifies CASSHTQEGYGYTF.

This chain connects TRBV6-5 to TRBJ1-5; D call uncertain. Germline values: CDR1 MNHEY, CDR2 SVGAGI. There are 13 residues in the CDR3. V lost 2 bases, J lost 5 bases, and 7 bases lay in between. CDR3 sequence (DNA): TGTGCCAGCAGTTACAAACTCCATCAGCCCCAGCATTTT. It yields the protein CASSYKLHQPQHF.

The chain employs TRBV19 and TRBJ1-5; TRBD1 matches at 7 bases. The CDR3 extends over 17 amino acids. The V gene end was trimmed by 8 bases and the J gene end by 0 bases; junction bases not matched to a gene: 13. CDR1 and CDR2 from the germline V gene are LNHDA and SQIVND (reference sequence). For the CDR3, the DNA is TGTGCCAGTCGCCGGGACAGCAGTTTTTATAGCAATCAGCCCCAGCATTTT. Translating gives CASRRDSSFYSNQPQHF.

The rearrangement uses TRBV27 and TRBJ1-2, with D perhaps TRBD1 (5 bases). The CDR3 sequence is 14 residues long. Trimming left V 2 bases short and J 5 bases short, with 12 bases between. Germline CDR1 reads MNHEY; CDR2 reads SMNVEV (reference sequence). CDR3 region: CASSLTGGSYGYTF. DNA of the CDR3: TGTGCCAGCAGTTTAACCGGGGGATCTTATGGCTACACCTTC.

The chain employs TRBV7-9 and TRBJ2-1; the match to TRBD1 covers 8 bases. The CDR3 spans 14 residues. Germline V gene sequence: CDR1 SEHNR, CDR2 FQNEAQ (reference sequence). V shed 4 bases, J shed 7 bases, and the junction held 6 bases outside the gene matches. The CDR3 reads CASSYVTGDNEQFF. CDR3 DNA sequence: TGTGCCAGCAGCTACGTGACAGGGGATAATGAGCAGTTCTTC.

The chain uses TRBV5-1 and TRBJ1-4; 7 bases line up with TRBD1. Germline CDR1 and CDR2: SGHRS and YFSETQ. The CDR3 totals 15 residues. J lost 5 bases, V lost 4 bases, and 8 bases had no gene match. DNA for the CDR3: TGCGCCAGCAGCCCGTCCAGGGGGATGAATGAAAAACTGTTTTTT. Translated: CASSPSRGMNEKLFF.

For the CDR3, the DNA is TGTGCCAGCAGCGACGGCAGCTACTATGGCTACACCTTC. The encoded protein is CASSDGSYYGYTF. This rearrangement joins TRBV27 to TRBJ1-2, with D unresolved. The CDR3 runs 13 residues. V was pared by 6 bases and J by 3 bases, with 11 bases between. Germline CDR1 is MNHEY and CDR2 is SMNVEV (reference sequence).

V usage is TRBV9 and J usage is TRBJ2-2; no definite D call. CDR1 is SGDLS, CDR2 YYNGEE, per germline. V gave up 1 base and J gave up 6 bases, with 1 base separating them. The CDR3 consists of 11 residues. The CDR3 DNA reads as TGTGCCAGCAGCGTATCCGGGGAGCTGTTTTTT. Protein: CASSVSGELFF. Based on the CDR3 plus reference TRBV9 and TRBJ2-2, the full variable domain is DSGVTQTPKHLITATGQRVTLRCSPRSGDLSVYWYQQSLDQGLQFLIQYYNGEERAKGNILERFSAQQFPDLHSELNLSSLELGDSALYFCASSVSGELFFGEGSRLTVL.

A few counts support this clone. The J gene is TRBJ2-3, the V gene TRBV3-1 (or the pseudogene TRBV3-2); D is ambiguous. This CDR3 is 15 amino acids long. In germline, CDR1 is LGHDT, CDR2 YNNKEL (reference sequence). Trimming took off 0 bases at V and 2 bases at J, with 9 bases between the two ends. The CDR3 DNA sequence: TGTGCCAGCAGCCAAGATGGGCATATCACAGATACGCAGTATTTT. Residues: CASSQDGHITDTQYF.

This clone was detected only a few times. The rearrangement uses TRBV5-6 and TRBJ1-5, with D possibly being TRBD1 (6 bases). This CDR3 spans 14 amino acids. Germline V gene lookup returns CDR1 SGHDT and CDR2 YYEEEE. V shed 4 bases and J shed 1 base, with 9 bases lying between them. As DNA, the CDR3 is TGTGCCAGCAGCAGAGACAGGAGCAATCAGCCCCAGCATTTT. Residues: CASSRDRSNQPQHF.

This chain connects TRBV23-1 to TRBJ1-3; 12 bases are a match to TRBD1. TRBV23-1 is given ORF status, its function remaining uncertain. The CDR3 covers 21 residues. Trimming at V came to 6 bases and at J to 0 bases, leaving 18 bases not matched to a gene. The chain's CDR3 is CASRYDHRDRGRRRSGNTIYF. The CDR3, as DNA: TGCGCCAGCAGATACGATCACCGGGACAGGGGGCGAAGACGCTCTGGAAACACCATATATTTT.

CDR3 bases: TGTGCCATCAGTGAGTCGGGAGAGGTCTATGGCTACACCTTC. Encoded protein: CAISESGEVYGYTF. The chain carries TRBV10-3 and TRBJ1-2, with D unclear. The CDR3 is 14 amino acids. Germline V gene sequence: CDR1 ENHRY, CDR2 SYGVKD. V dropped 0 bases and J dropped 4 bases, with 9 bases sitting between them.

The chain uses TRBV11-2 and TRBJ2-3; 10 bases agree with TRBD2. Germline assignment: CDR1 SGHAT and CDR2 FQNNGV. The CDR3 is 16 residues long. Trimming cost V 5 bases and J 4 bases; bases outside gene matches: 9. The CDR3 protein is CASSNTGTSAADTQYF. The CDR3 DNA follows: TGTGCCAGCAGCAATACCGGGACTAGCGCAGCAGATACGCAGTATTTT.

In this sample, this clone is medium-sized. V usage is TRBV24-1 and J usage is TRBJ2-7; D may correspond to TRBD1 or TRBD2 (5 bases each). From germline, CDR1 is KGHDR and CDR2 SFDVKD. This CDR3 comprises 13 residues. Trimming shortened V by 6 bases and J by 4 bases, and 12 bases separated the two germline ends. In DNA, the CDR3 is TGTGCCACCAGTTCCCCGGGGCGATACGAGCAGTACTTC. Amino acid sequence: CATSSPGRYEQYF.

This chain links TRBV15 with TRBJ1-5; D call uncertain. V lost 0 bases to trimming and J lost 0 bases, with 15 bases between them. CDR1 and CDR2 from the germline V gene are LNHNV and YYDKDF (reference sequence). The CDR3 length is 18 residues. CDR3 DNA: TGTGCCACCAGCAGAGACCCTCCTTCAATGTATAGCAATCAGCCCCAGCATTTT. Translation gives CATSRDPPSMYSNQPQHF. The full variable domain, its missing parts supplied by reference TRBV15 and TRBJ1-5, is DAMVIQNPRYQVTQFGKPVTLSCSQTLNHNVMYWYQQKSSQAPKLLFHYYDKDFNNEADTPDNFQSRRPNTSFCFLDIRSPGLGDTAMYLCATSRDPPSMYSNQPQHFGDGTRLSIL.